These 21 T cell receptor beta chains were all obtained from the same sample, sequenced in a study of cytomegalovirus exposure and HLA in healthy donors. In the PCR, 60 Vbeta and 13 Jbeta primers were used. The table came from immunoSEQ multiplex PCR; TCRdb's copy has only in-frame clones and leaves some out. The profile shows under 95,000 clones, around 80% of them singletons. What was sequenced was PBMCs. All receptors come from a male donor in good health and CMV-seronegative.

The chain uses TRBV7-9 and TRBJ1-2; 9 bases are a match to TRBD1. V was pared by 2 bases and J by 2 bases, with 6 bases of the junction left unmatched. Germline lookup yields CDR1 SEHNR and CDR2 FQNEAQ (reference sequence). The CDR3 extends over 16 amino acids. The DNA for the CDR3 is TGTGCCAGCAGCTTAACCGGGACAGGGAGAAACTATGGCTACACCTTC. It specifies CASSLTGTGRNYGYTF. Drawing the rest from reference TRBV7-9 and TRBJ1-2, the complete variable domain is DTGVSQNPRHKITKRGQNVTFRCDPISEHNRLYWYRQTLGQGPEFLTYFQNEAQLEKSRLLSDRFSAERPKGSFSTLEIQRTEQGDSAMYLCASSLTGTGRNYGYTFGSGTRLTVV.

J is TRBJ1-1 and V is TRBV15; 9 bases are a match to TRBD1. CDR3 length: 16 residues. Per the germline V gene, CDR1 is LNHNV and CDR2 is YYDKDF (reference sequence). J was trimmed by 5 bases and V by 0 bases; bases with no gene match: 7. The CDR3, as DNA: TGTGCCACCAGCAGAGACACCCGGGACAGGGTGACTGAAGCTTTCTTT. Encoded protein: CATSRDTRDRVTEAFF. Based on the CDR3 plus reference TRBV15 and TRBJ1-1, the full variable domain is DAMVIQNPRYQVTQFGKPVTLSCSQTLNHNVMYWYQQKSSQAPKLLFHYYDKDFNNEADTPDNFQSRRPNTSFCFLDIRSPGLGDTAMYLCATSRDTRDRVTEAFFGQGTRLTVV.

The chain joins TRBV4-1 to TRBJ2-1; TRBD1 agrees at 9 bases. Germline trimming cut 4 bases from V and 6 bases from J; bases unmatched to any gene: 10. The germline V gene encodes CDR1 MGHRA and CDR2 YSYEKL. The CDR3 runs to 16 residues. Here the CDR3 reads CASSPWGTGRANEQFF. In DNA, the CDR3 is TGCGCCAGCAGCCCCTGGGGGACAGGGAGGGCCAATGAGCAGTTCTTC.

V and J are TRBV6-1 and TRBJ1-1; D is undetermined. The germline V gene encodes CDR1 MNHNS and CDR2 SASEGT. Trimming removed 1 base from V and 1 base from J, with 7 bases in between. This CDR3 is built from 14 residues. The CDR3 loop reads CASSEGHWNTEAFF. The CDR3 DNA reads TGTGCCAGCAGTGAAGGACACTGGAACACTGAAGCTTTCTTT.

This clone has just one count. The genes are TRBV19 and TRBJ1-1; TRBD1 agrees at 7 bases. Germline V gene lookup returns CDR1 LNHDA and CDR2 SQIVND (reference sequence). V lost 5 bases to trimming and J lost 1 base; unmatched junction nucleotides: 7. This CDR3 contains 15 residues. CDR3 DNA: TGTGCCAGTAGTCCTCGGACAGGACCGAACACTGAAGCTTTCTTT. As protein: CASSPRTGPNTEAFF.

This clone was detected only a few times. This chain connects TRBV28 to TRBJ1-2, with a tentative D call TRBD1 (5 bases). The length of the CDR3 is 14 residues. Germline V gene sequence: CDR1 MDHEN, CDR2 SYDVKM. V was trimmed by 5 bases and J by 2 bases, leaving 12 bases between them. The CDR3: CASSIAQGNYGYTF. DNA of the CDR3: TGTGCCAGCAGTATCGCGCAGGGAAACTATGGCTACACCTTC.

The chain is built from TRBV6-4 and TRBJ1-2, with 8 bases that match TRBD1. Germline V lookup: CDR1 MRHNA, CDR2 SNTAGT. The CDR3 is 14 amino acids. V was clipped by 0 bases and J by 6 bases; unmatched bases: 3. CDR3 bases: TGTGCCAGCAGTGACTCGAGCAGGGGGCATGGCTACACCTTC. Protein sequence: CASSDSSRGHGYTF.

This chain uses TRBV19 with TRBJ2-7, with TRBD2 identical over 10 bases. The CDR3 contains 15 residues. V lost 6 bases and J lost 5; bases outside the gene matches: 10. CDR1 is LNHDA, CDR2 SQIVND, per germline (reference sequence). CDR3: CASRYSGRAGDEQYF. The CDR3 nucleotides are TGTGCCAGTAGATACAGCGGGAGGGCCGGGGACGAGCAGTACTTC.

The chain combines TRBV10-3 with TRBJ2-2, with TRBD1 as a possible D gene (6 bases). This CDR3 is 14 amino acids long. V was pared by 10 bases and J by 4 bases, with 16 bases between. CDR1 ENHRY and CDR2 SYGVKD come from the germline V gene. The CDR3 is CATEDSHSTGELFF. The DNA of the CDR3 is TGTGCCACCGAGGACAGTCATTCCACCGGGGAGCTGTTTTTT.

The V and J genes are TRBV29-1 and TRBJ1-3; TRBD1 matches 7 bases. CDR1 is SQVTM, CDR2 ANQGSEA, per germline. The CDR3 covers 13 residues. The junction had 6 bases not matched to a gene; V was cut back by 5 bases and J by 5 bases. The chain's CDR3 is CSVRGPFRNTIYF. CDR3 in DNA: TGCAGCGTTAGGGGGCCGTTCAGAAACACCATATATTTT.

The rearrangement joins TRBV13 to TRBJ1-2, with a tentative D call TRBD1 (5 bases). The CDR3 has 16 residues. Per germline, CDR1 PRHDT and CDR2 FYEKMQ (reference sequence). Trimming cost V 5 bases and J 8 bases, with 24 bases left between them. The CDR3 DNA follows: TGTGCCAGCAGCCTAACAGCTTCGGGGGGTTTGAGCGGCTACACCTTC. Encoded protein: CASSLTASGGLSGYTF.

The CDR3 here is CSVEGGAWGTDTQYF. The CDR3 DNA is TGCAGCGTTGAGGGGGGGGCGTGGGGCACAGATACGCAGTATTTT. V and J are TRBV29-1 and TRBJ2-3, with D tentatively TRBD2 (7 bases). Germline assignment: CDR1 SQVTM and CDR2 ANQGSEA. Trimming took off 3 bases at V and 1 base at J, with 14 bases between the two ends. The CDR3 is made up of 15 amino acids.

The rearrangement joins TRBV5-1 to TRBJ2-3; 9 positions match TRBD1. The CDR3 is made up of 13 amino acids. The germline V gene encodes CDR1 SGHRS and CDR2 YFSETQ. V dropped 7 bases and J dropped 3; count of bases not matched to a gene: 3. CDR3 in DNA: TGCGCCAGCCAGACAGGGGGTACAGATACGCAGTATTTT. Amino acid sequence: CASQTGGTDTQYF.

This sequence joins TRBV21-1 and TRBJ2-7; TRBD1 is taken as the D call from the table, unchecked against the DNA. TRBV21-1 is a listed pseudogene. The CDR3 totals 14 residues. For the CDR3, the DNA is TGTGCCAGCATCCCTTGGACAGTTTGTGACGAGCAGTACTTC. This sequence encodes CASIPWTVCDEQYF.

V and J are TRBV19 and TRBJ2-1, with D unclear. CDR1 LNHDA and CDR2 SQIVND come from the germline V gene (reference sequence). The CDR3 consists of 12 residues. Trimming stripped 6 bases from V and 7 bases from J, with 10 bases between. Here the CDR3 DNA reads TGTGCCAGTAGCCCCTCTCAGAATGAGCAGTTCTTC. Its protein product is CASSPSQNEQFF.

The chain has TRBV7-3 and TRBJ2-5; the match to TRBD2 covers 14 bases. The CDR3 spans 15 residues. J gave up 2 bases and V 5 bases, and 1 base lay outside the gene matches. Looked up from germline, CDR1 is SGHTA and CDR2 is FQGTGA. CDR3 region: CASSRTSGGQETQYF. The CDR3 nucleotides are TGTGCCAGCAGCCGGACTAGCGGGGGGCAAGAGACCCAGTACTTC. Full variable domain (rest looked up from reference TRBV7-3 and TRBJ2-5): GAGVSQTPSNKVTEKGKYVELRCDPISGHTALYWYRQSLGQGPEFLIYFQGTGAADDSGLPNDRFFAVRPEGSVSTLKIQRTERGDSAVYLCASSRTSGGQETQYFGPGTRLLVL.

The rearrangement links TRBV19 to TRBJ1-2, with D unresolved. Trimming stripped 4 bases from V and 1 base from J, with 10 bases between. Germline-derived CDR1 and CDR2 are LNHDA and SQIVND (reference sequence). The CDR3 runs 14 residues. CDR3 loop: CASSTRPNNYGYTF. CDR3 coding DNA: TGTGCCAGTAGTACGCGGCCCAATAACTATGGCTACACCTTC.

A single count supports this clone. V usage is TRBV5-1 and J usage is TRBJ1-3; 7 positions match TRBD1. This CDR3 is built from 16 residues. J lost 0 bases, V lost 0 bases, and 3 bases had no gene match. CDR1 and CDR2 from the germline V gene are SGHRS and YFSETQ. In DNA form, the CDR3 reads TGCGCCAGCAGCTTGGGGGGACAGAACTCTGGAAACACCATATATTTT. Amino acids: CASSLGGQNSGNTIYF. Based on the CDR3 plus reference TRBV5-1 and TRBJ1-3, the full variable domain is KAGVTQTPRYLIKTRGQQVTLSCSPISGHRSVSWYQQTPGQGLQFLFEYFSETQRNKGNFPGRFSGRQFSNSRSEMNVSTLELGDSALYLCASSLGGQNSGNTIYFGEGSWLTVV.

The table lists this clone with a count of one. The CDR3 is CAISESIFPGQTNYGYTF. For the CDR3, the DNA is TGTGCCATCAGTGAGAGTATTTTCCCGGGACAGACTAACTATGGCTACACCTTC. V is TRBV10-3 and J is TRBJ1-2; TRBD1 matches at 7 bases. The CDR3 sequence is 18 residues long. Germline values: CDR1 ENHRY, CDR2 SYGVKD. V lost 2 bases to trimming and J lost 0 bases; unmatched junction nucleotides: 12.

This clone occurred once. The CDR3 DNA reads TGCGCCAGCAGCTTGGGCAGGGACGGGGGAGAGACCCAGTACTTC. Encoded protein: CASSLGRDGGETQYF. The rearrangement links TRBV5-1 to TRBJ2-5; TRBD2 is a possible D gene (6 bases). With 0 bases removed from V and 4 bases from J, the gap between germline ends came to 13 bases. Germline loops: CDR1 SGHRS, CDR2 YFSETQ. The CDR3 consists of 15 residues.

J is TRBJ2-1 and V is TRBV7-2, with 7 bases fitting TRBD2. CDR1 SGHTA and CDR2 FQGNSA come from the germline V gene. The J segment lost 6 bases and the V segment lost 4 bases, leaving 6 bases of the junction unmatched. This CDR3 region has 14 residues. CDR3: CASSWTGLVNEQFF. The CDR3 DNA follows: TGTGCCAGCAGCTGGACCGGACTAGTCAATGAGCAGTTCTTC.